The 26 T cell receptor beta chains below all came from one sample that was sequenced in a study of blood T cells in healthy people across ages. Sample-barcoded 5' priming and a J-beta primer mix drove a second PCR of 7 to 11 cycles. TCRdb re-called the 5' RACE reads through MiXCR, storing one row per CDR3 protein. The data show approximately 800,000 distinct CDR3 sequences, with 40% to 65% seen just once and about 42% held by the top ten. The sequenced sample consisted of blood. The receptors derive from a man older than 75 in good health.

The chain combines TRBV6-1 with TRBJ2-7, with TRBD1 identical over 7 bases. The tail of the sequence fits TRBJ2-5 better, so the J call may be wrong. Germline CDR1 and CDR2: MNHNS and SASEGT. The CDR3 spans 14 residues. The CDR3 region is CASRYQDRQETQYF. The CDR3 DNA is TGTGCCAGCAGGTATCAGGACAGGCAAGAGACCCAGTACTTC.

This chain's CDR3 is CSAPPALAKNIQYF. CDR3 DNA sequence: TGCAGTGCACCCCCGGCCTTAGCCAAAAACATTCAGTACTTC. The V and J genes are TRBV20-1 and TRBJ2-4; D ambiguous. CDR1 DFQATT and CDR2 SNEGSKA come from the germline V gene (reference sequence). Trimming stripped 6 bases from V and 0 bases from J, with 12 bases between. The CDR3 runs 14 residues.

This clonotype was detected a few times. The chain links TRBV5-1 to TRBJ2-1; possible D gene TRBD2, 6 bases. Trimming took off 4 bases at V and 10 bases at J, with 15 bases between the two ends. Germline CDR1 and CDR2: SGHRS and YFSETQ. The CDR3 has 13 residues. This chain's CDR3 is CASSQEGPGEQFF. The CDR3 DNA reads as TGCGCCAGCAGCCAGGAGGGCCCCGGCGAGCAGTTCTTC.

This chain uses TRBV24-1 with TRBJ2-1; possible D gene TRBD1, 6 bases. V was pared by 4 bases and J by 5 bases, with 14 bases between. Looked up from germline, CDR1 is KGHDR and CDR2 is SFDVKD. The CDR3 sequence is 15 residues long. CDR3 sequence reads: CATSDHRVRNNEQFF. In DNA, the CDR3 is TGTGCCACCAGTGACCACAGGGTTAGGAACAATGAGCAGTTCTTC.

J is TRBJ2-7 and V is TRBV7-2, with a possible D match to TRBD2 (6 bases). V was shortened by 4 bases and J by 3 bases, with 16 bases between the two germline ends. This CDR3 is built from 15 residues. Germline CDR1 and CDR2: SGHTA and FQGNSA. CDR3 bases: TGTGCCAGCAGCTCAGACCCGGGAGCGTTCTACGAGCAGTACTTC. It translates to CASSSDPGAFYEQYF.

V is TRBV4-1 and J is TRBJ2-1; 8 bases fit TRBD2. Germline values: CDR1 MGHRA, CDR2 YSYEKL. V was pared by 2 bases and J by 1 base, with 4 bases of the junction left unmatched. There are 16 residues in the CDR3. CDR3 loop: CASSQPAGVSYNEQFF. The CDR3 DNA is TGCGCCAGCAGCCAACCAGCGGGAGTATCCTACAATGAGCAGTTCTTC.

The V gene is TRBV12-3 or TRBV12-4, the J gene TRBJ1-1; D remains ambiguous. The V and J ends lost 0 bases and 3 bases respectively, with 8 bases between them. The length of the CDR3 is 14 residues. This chain's CDR3 is CASSLAIGYTEAFF. CDR3 nucleotides: TGTGCCAGCAGTTTAGCGATCGGATACACTGAAGCTTTCTTT.

The V and J genes are TRBV29-1 and TRBJ2-4, with 8 nucleotides matching TRBD1. V dropped 7 bases and J dropped 9; count of bases not matched to a gene: 14. CDR1 is SQVTM, CDR2 ANQGSEA, per germline. The CDR3 contains 14 residues. The DNA for the CDR3 is TGCAGCGCCGGAGTGGGGACAGGTCGTGTCATTCAGTACTTC. Protein sequence: CSAGVGTGRVIQYF.

V is TRBV29-1 and J is TRBJ2-7; weak D call: TRBD1 (6 bases). The CDR3 spans 14 residues. Trimming shortened V by 6 bases and J by 0 bases, and 15 bases separated the two germline ends. The germline CDR1 and CDR2 sequences are SQVTM and ANQGSEA. CDR3 sequence (DNA): TGCAGCGTACGACAGGTCGAACGCTCCTACGAGCAGTACTTC. This translates into CSVRQVERSYEQYF.

V is TRBV5-1 and J is TRBJ2-2; D remains unclear. The CDR3 loop spans 12 amino acids. V lost 4 bases and J 10 bases, leaving 11 bases between the germline ends. Germline V gives CDR1 SGHRS, CDR2 YFSETQ. CDR3 sequence reads: CASSLRGVELFF. CDR3 DNA sequence: TGCGCCAGCAGCCTGCGTGGTGTGGAGCTGTTTTTT.

The V gene is TRBV10-3, the J gene TRBJ2-3; D ambiguous. Germline CDR1 is ENHRY and CDR2 is SYGVKD. The CDR3 is 11 amino acids. V was clipped by 6 bases and J by 3 bases, with 4 bases between them. The CDR3 DNA reads TGTGCCATCAGAGAAACAGATACGCAGTATTTT. Its translation is CAIRETDTQYF.

The rearrangement uses TRBV7-2 and TRBJ2-1; D might be TRBD2 (6 bases). Trimming stripped 4 bases from V and 6 bases from J, with 19 bases between. Germline CDR1 SGHTA, CDR2 FQGNSA. The CDR3 spans 16 residues. In nucleotides, the CDR3 is TGTGCCAGCAGCTCAACTGACCGGGGGAAGGGCAATGAGCAGTTCTTC. It is translated as CASSSTDRGKGNEQFF.

The V gene is TRBV4-1, the J gene TRBJ1-1; a possible D gene is TRBD1 (5 bases). CDR3 length: 16 residues. The germline CDR1 and CDR2 sequences are MGHRA and YSYEKL. Trimming pared 0 bases from V and 2 bases from J, leaving 13 bases between. The DNA of the CDR3 is TGCGCCAGCAGCCAAGAGGGGACTGGGATTAACACTGAAGCTTTCTTT. It translates to CASSQEGTGINTEAFF.

J is TRBJ2-5 and V is TRBV20-1; perhaps TRBD2 as D (6 bases). CDR3 length equals 16 residues. The V gene lost 1 base and the J gene lost 5 bases, with 20 bases spanning the gap. The germline CDR1 and CDR2 sequences are DFQATT and SNEGSKA (reference sequence). The CDR3 spells CSARGPGAGWRETQYF. The DNA of the CDR3 is TGCAGTGCTAGAGGCCCCGGGGCGGGATGGAGGGAGACCCAGTACTTC.

The V gene is TRBV4-1, the J gene TRBJ1-5, with unresolved D. CDR3 size: 14 residues. CDR1 and CDR2 (germline): MGHRA, YSYEKL. V was trimmed by 4 bases and J by 4 bases, leaving 11 bases between them. CDR3 amino acids: CASSRGMVNQPQHF. The CDR3 coding sequence is TGCGCCAGCAGCCGGGGTATGGTAAATCAGCCCCAGCATTTT.

This chain connects TRBV27 to TRBJ2-3, with 8 bases matching TRBD1. The V gene end was trimmed by 6 bases and the J gene end by 14 bases; junction bases not matched to a gene: 13. This CDR3 spans 13 amino acids. CDR1 is MNHEY, CDR2 SMNVEV, per germline (reference sequence). The CDR3 is CASSRQGNRYAYF. The CDR3 DNA follows: TGTGCCAGCAGCCGACAGGGGAACAGATACGCGTATTTT.

The chain employs TRBV27 and TRBJ2-5; TRBD2 matches at 9 bases. Germline CDR1 MNHEY, CDR2 SMNVEV (reference sequence). There are 20 residues in the CDR3. The V segment lost 2 bases and the J segment 1 base; nucleotides outside the gene matches: 17. CDR3 amino acids: CASSLRTTRALAGSQETQYF. The CDR3 coding sequence is TGTGCCAGCAGTTTAAGGACGACTCGGGCGCTAGCGGGGTCCCAAGAGACCCAGTACTTC.

The chain uses TRBV20-1 and TRBJ2-3, with TRBD2 identical over 7 bases. In germline, CDR1 is DFQATT, CDR2 SNEGSKA (reference sequence). The J segment lost 14 bases and the V segment lost 5 bases, leaving 16 bases of the junction unmatched. This CDR3 is 13 amino acids long. CDR3: CSAHLAVDRYAYF. The DNA for the CDR3 is TGCAGTGCTCATCTAGCGGTCGACAGATACGCGTATTTT.

The chain combines TRBV4-1 with TRBJ2-1; D call uncertain. Per the germline V gene, CDR1 is MGHRA and CDR2 is YSYEKL. V was trimmed by 6 bases and J by 0 bases, leaving 12 bases between them. This CDR3 is 15 amino acids long. The CDR3 spells CASRLGAYSYNEQFF. As DNA, the CDR3 is TGCGCCAGCAGGCTTGGCGCTTACTCCTACAATGAGCAGTTCTTC.

This clonotype was recorded many times. The CDR3 here is CASSARTSGKPYEQYF. CDR3 coding DNA: TGTGCCAGCAGCGCCCGGACTAGCGGGAAGCCCTACGAGCAGTACTTC. This chain links TRBV7-2 with TRBJ2-7, with 12 bases identical to TRBD2. The germline gives CDR1 SGHTA, CDR2 FQGNSA. The CDR3 sequence is 16 residues long. V trimming: 5 bases; J trimming: 2 bases; junction bases outside the gene matches: 7.

This clonotype was seen at least ten times. A read error may explain this, as a much larger clone is one base away. The chain is built from TRBV15 and TRBJ2-1, with D tentatively TRBD2 (5 bases). Trimming took 3 bases from V and 3 from J, leaving 9 bases between them. Looked up from germline, CDR1 is LNHNV and CDR2 is YYDKDF (reference sequence). The CDR3 runs to 14 residues. The DNA for the CDR3 is TGTGCCACCAGCAGCCGAGCGGACTACAATGAGCAGTTCTTC. Translation: CATSSRADYNEQFF. Full variable domain (outside the CDR3, taken from reference TRBV15 and TRBJ2-1): DAMVIQNPRYQVTQFGKPVTLSCSQTLNHNVMYWYQQKSSQAPKLLFHYYDKDFNNEADTPDNFQSRRPNTSFCFLDIRSPGLGDTAMYLCATSSRADYNEQFFGPGTRLTVL.

The genes are TRBV20-1 and TRBJ2-5, with a tentative D call TRBD2 (5 bases). Looked up from germline, CDR1 is DFQATT and CDR2 is SNEGSKA (reference sequence). The CDR3 sequence is 13 residues long. The V end lost 2 bases, the J end lost 2 bases, and 9 bases lay between the germline ends. The CDR3 region is CSARPPGQETQYF. The CDR3 coding sequence is TGCAGTGCTAGACCCCCGGGACAAGAGACCCAGTACTTC.

In its sample, this clonotype was seen a few times. This chain joins TRBV5-6 and TRBJ2-3; D gene ambiguous. Germline CDR1 SGHDT, CDR2 YYEEEE. The CDR3 totals 12 residues. Between the trimmed V and J ends, which lost 4 bases and 6 bases, there was a span of 9 bases. CDR3 amino acids: CASSPGMDTQYF. The CDR3 DNA sequence: TGTGCCAGCAGCCCTGGGATGGATACGCAGTATTTT. The variable domain in full, with the rest retrieved from reference TRBV5-6 and TRBJ2-3, is DAGVTQSPTHLIKTRGQQVTLRCSPKSGHDTVSWYQQALGQGPQFIFQYYEEEERQRGNFPDRFSGHQFPNYSSELNVNALLLGDSALYLCASSPGMDTQYFGPGTRLTVL.

The V call is TRBV20-1, the J call TRBJ1-5; 9 bases map to TRBD1. The ends lost 5 bases at V and 6 bases at J; junction bases unmatched: 5. This CDR3 is 13 amino acids long. Looked up from germline, CDR1 is DFQATT and CDR2 is SNEGSKA (reference sequence). In DNA, the CDR3 is TGCAGTGCTGCCACAGGGGGCGGTCAGCCCCAGCATTTT. As protein: CSAATGGGQPQHF.

This clonotype showed up just a few times. This chain uses TRBV12-3 or TRBV12-4 with TRBJ1-1; D remains unclear. Trimming shortened V by 7 bases and J by 4 bases, and 13 bases separated the two germline ends. This CDR3 region has 13 residues. The CDR3 protein is CASIPPLGTEAFF. CDR3 nucleotide sequence: TGTGCCAGCATCCCACCCCTAGGCACTGAAGCTTTCTTT.

This clonotype was seen more than once but under ten times. The V gene is TRBV2, the J gene TRBJ2-3; weak D call: TRBD2 (6 bases). CDR1 SNHLY and CDR2 FYNNEI come from the germline V gene. The CDR3 has 15 amino acids. V lost 5 bases, J lost 0 bases, and 12 bases lay in between. The CDR3 DNA is TGTGCCAGCAGTTCTTACGGAGGGAGCACAGATACGCAGTATTTT. As protein: CASSSYGGSTDTQYF.